This record concerns one T cell receptor (beta chain) sequence. The data were obtained in a study of blood T cell repertoires in COVID-19. Study as a whole: The cDNA or gDNA used as material had been derived from T cells, B-cell-depleted T cells, or PBMCs.

The protocol was immunoSEQ multiplex PCR, while the TCRdb copy is restricted to in-frame clones and leaves out a portion. The table has about 170,000 clones, more than 70% seen once. CDR1 and CDR2 from the germline V gene are SGDLS and YYNGEE. CDR3 size: 14 residues. The V end was cut by 7 bases, the J end by 5 bases, with 18 bases between. Allocation to cohorts depended on clinical history reported by the participants. Sequences were obtained from PBMCs or T cells enriched from blood (not recorded which). The clonotype originates from a woman aged 45-59 years in a cohort exposed to, infected with or recovered from COVID-19 (not recorded which). V is TRBV9 and J is TRBJ2-5; possibly TRBD2 for D (7 bases). In DNA, the CDR3 is TGTGCCAGCTCTACGGGGGGCATGGTGGAGACCCAGTACTTC. Amino acids: CASSTGGMVETQYF. The full variable domain, its missing parts supplied by reference TRBV9 and TRBJ2-5, is DSGVTQTPKHLITATGQRVTLRCSPRSGDLSVYWYQQSLDQGLQFLIQYYNGEERAKGNILERFSAQQFPDLHSELNLSSLELGDSALYFCASSTGGMVETQYFGPGTRLLVL.